This TCR beta chain was sequenced in a study of blood T cell repertoires in COVID-19. About the study: Specimens from acute and convalescent COVID-19 originated in the United States, Italy and Spain. Sample material is recorded as cDNA or gDNA derived from T cells, B-cell-depleted T cells, or PBMCs.

Authors' processing steps: Nucleated cell counts were estimated from reference gene primer amplification. Method: immunoSEQ multiplex PCR; TCRdb's copy keeps in-frame clones and lacks some. That table gives V, J and clone size, and the DNA gave D and trimming. The sample has about 280,000 clones; over 75% are singletons. Sequencing input: peripheral blood. This clonotype originated in a man between 18 and 29 years old with active or convalescent COVID-19.

CDR3 sequence reads: CASSQEVAGRNQPQHF. CDR3 bases: TGCGCCAGCAGCCAAGAGGTAGCAGGGAGGAATCAGCCCCAGCATTTT. V usage is TRBV4-1 and J usage is TRBJ1-5, with a possible D match to TRBD1 (5 bases). The CDR3 has 16 amino acids. CDR1 and CDR2 (germline): MGHRA, YSYEKL. V was cut by 0 bases and J by 4 bases, with 13 bases left in between.